A selection of T cell receptor beta chains follows, all from one sample in a study of shared clonotypes between healthy human individuals. Libraries were prepared by immunoSEQ multiplex PCR; TCRdb keeps only in-frame clonotypes and omits some of them. The repertoire has about 480,000 clones, about three quarters of them found once; the top ten carry under 15%. Material: PBMCs. The receptor set was obtained from a woman aged 40 to 55 in good health. Some clones in this sample may be carry-over from other donors' samples. The CDR3 runs from the conserved cysteine through the conserved F or W. The D gene is left open where the match is weak. The listing skips clone size in some rows; elsewhere it reads once, few, many or a size class.

TRBJ1-1 | NA | TRBV4-1 | NA | TGCGCCAGCAGCCAGGACATCCCAACTGAAGCTTTCTTT | CASSQDIPTEAFF
TRBJ2-3 | NA | TRBV4-3 | NA | TGCGCCAGCAGCCCACGGGGAGGCCGCACAGATACGCAGTATTTT | CASSPRGGRTDTQYF
TRBJ2-5 | NA | TRBV27 | NA | TGTGCCAGCAGTCTTAGAAAATTATGGGCCGACGGGGCTTCCCAAGAGACCCAGTACTTC | CASSLRKLWADGASQETQYF
TRBJ1-1 | few | TRBV10-3 | TRBD1 | TGTGCCATCAACAGGGACAGACAAAACACTGAAGCTTTCTTT | CAINRDRQNTEAFF
TRBJ2-7 | NA | TRBV30 | NA | TGTGCCTGGAAGGACCGGACAGCCACCTACGAGCAGTACTTC | CAWKDRTATYEQYF
TRBJ2-3 | NA | TRBV7-8 | NA | TGTGCCAGCAGCCCGGCCGGCGGGAACTCAGATACGCAGTATTTT | CASSPAGGNSDTQYF
TRBJ2-1 | NA | TRBV10-3 | TRBD2 | TGTGCCATCAGTGAGGGAGCGGGAGGGACCTACAATGAGCAGTTCTTC | CAISEGAGGTYNEQFF
TRBJ1-6 | NA | TRBV30 | NA | TGTGCCTGGGAGGGCTCCTATAATTCACCCCTCCACTTT | CAWEGSYNSPLHF
TRBJ1-5 | NA | TRBV21-1 | NA | TGTGCCAGCAGCAAATTGGGCAGGGGAAGCAATCAGCCCCAGCATTTT | CASSKLGRGSNQPQHF
TRBJ1-4 | once | TRBV5-8 | TRBD1 | TGTGCCAGCAGCGTGGGACAGGTTGCAACTAATGAAAAACTGTTTTTT | CASSVGQVATNEKLFF
TRBJ1-3 | few | TRBV29-1 | NA | TGCAGCGCCGACCTGGGGGCGCGAGGAAACACCATATATTTT | CSADLGARGNTIYF
TRBJ1-3 | NA | TRBV28 | NA | TGTGCCAGCAGTCCGGTGGACACCTTTGTGGGAAACACCATATATTTT | CASSPVDTFVGNTIYF
TRBJ2-3 | NA | TRBV7-2 | NA | TGTGCCAGCAGCTTTTCGGGACACAGCACAGATACGCAGTATTTT | CASSFSGHSTDTQYF
TRBJ2-5 | many | TRBV28 | NA | TGTGCCAGCCGCATGGGCGGAACCGAGACCCAGTACTTC | CASRMGGTETQYF
TRBJ2-3 | once | TRBV6-1 | NA | TGTGCCAGCAGTGAAATGTGGGCGGGATGGGCAGATACGCAGTATTTT | CASSEMWAGWADTQYF
TRBJ2-2 | NA | TRBV7-6 | NA | TGTGCCAGCGAGGGGAGCAACACCGGGGAGCTGTTTTTT | CASEGSNTGELFF
TRBJ2-3 | NA | TRBV7-2 | NA | TGTGCCAGCAGCTTATACCCAGATACGCAGTATTTT | CASSLYPDTQYF
TRBJ1-2 | NA | TRBV5-1 | NA | TGCGCCAGCAGCTTGGCAGGTCTTAACTATGGCTACACCTTC | CASSLAGLNYGYTF
TRBJ1-2 | NA | TRBV5-1 | TRBD1 | TGCGCCAGCAACTTTGACAGGGATCCCTATGGCTACACCTTC | CASNFDRDPYGYTF
TRBJ2-1 | NA | TRBV2 | TRBD2 | TGTGCCAGCAGTGTCGGCGGGAGGGTCTACAATGAGCAGTTCTTC | CASSVGGRVYNEQFF
TRBJ1-3 | many | TRBV19 | NA | TGTGCCAGTAGTCGGGAGGACGGAGGTACTGGAAACACCATATATTTT | CASSREDGGTGNTIYF
TRBJ2-7 | NA | TRBV5-1 | NA | TGCGCCAGCAGCCTTGCGGTTTCCTACGAGCAGTACTTC | CASSLAVSYEQYF
TRBJ2-6 | NA | TRBV18 | NA | TGTGCCAGCTCACCACGACTGTTCGGCACCTCTGGGGCCAACGTCCTGACTTTC | CASSPRLFGTSGANVLTF
TRBJ2-7 | NA | TRBV11-2 | NA | TGTGCCAGCAGCTCCCCCAGGATTGGGTCCGCACAGTACTTC | CASSSPRIGSAQYF
TRBJ1-2 | NA | TRBV19 | TRBD1 | TGTGCCAGTCGACGCGGGGGACAGGGAAACTATGGCTACACCTTC | CASRRGGQGNYGYTF
TRBJ2-5 | NA | TRBV21-1 | NA | TGTGCCAGCAGGGCCTTCAGGGATTGCGAGACCCAGTACTTC | CASRAFRDCETQYF
TRBJ2-7 | NA | TRBV2 | NA | TGTGCCAGCAGTGAAGCCACACCCTCCAGGCAGTACTTC | CASSEATPSRQYF